The clone carrying this T cell receptor (beta chain) appeared a single time. The record originates from a study of blood T cell repertoires in COVID-19. Looking at the study overall: COVID-19 samples, acute and convalescent, were from the United States, Italy and Spain.

Original processing notes: By means of reference gene primer amplification, nucleated cell counts were estimated. Measured with immunoSEQ multiplex PCR; TCRdb has only the in-frame clones, and not every one. The V and J calls and the clone size are those of that table, but D and trimming were determined from the DNA. The sample records some 100,000 clones, roughly 90% being singletons. Trimming cost V 4 bases and J 0 bases, with 25 bases left between them. The CDR3 extends over 20 amino acids. Germline values: CDR1 MGHRA, CDR2 YSYEKL. The sequence was obtained from a man aged 60 to 75 with acute or convalescent COVID-19. J is TRBJ1-3 and V is TRBV4-1, with TRBD1 as a possible D gene (6 bases). Sequencing was carried out using peripheral blood. CDR3 loop: CASSPRTGWGLGTSGNTIYF. CDR3 sequence (DNA): TGCGCCAGCAGCCCCCGAACAGGGTGGGGTTTGGGGACCTCTGGAAACACCATATATTTT.